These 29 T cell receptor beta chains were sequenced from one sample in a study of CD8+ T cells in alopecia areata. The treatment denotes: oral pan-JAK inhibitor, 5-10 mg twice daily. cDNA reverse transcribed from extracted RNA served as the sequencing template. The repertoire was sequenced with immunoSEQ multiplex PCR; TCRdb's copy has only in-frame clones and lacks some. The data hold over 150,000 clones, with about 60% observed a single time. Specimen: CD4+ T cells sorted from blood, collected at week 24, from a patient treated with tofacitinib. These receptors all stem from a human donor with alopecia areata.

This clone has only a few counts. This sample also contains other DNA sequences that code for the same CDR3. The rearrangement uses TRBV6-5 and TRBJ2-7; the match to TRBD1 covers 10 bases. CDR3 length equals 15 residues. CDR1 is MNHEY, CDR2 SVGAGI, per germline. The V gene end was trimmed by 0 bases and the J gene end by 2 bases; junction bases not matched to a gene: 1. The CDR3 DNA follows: TGTGCCAGCAGTTACTCGGGACAGGGGCCCTACGAGCAGTACTTC. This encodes CASSYSGQGPYEQYF.

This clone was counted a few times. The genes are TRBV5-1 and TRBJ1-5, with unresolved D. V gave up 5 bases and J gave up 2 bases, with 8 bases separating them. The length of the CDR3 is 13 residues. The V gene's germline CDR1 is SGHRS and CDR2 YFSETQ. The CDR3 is CASSPEGNQPQHF. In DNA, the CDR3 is TGCGCCAGCAGTCCCGAGGGCAATCAGCCCCAGCATTTT.

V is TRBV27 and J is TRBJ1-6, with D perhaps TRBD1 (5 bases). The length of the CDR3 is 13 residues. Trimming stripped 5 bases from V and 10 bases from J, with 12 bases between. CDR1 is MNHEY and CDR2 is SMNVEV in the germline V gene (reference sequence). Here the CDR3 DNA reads TGTGCCAGCAGTCAGGAAAGGGGCTCACCCCTCCACTTT. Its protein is CASSQERGSPLHF.

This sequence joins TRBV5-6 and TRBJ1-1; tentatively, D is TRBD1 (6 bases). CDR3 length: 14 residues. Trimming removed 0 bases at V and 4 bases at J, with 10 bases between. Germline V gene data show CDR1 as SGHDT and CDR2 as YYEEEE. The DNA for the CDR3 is TGTGCCAGCAGCTTGGGTCAGGGGACCACTGAAGCTTTCTTT. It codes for CASSLGQGTTEAFF.

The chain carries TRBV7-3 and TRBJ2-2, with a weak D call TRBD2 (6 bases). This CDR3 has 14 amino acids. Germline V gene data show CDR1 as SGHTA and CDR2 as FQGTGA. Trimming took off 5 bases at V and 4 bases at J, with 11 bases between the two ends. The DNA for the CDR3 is TGTGCCAGCAGCAAGGGACTGCCCACCGGGGAGCTGTTTTTT. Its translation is CASSKGLPTGELFF. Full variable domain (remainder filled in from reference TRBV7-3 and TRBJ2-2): GAGVSQTPSNKVTEKGKYVELRCDPISGHTALYWYRQSLGQGPEFLIYFQGTGAADDSGLPNDRFFAVRPEGSVSTLKIQRTERGDSAVYLCASSKGLPTGELFFGEGSRLTVL.

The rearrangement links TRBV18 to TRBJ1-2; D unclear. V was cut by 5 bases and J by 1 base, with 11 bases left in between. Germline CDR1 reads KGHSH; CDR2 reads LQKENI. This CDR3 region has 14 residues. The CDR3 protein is CASSRTDDNYGYTF. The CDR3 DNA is TGTGCCAGCTCAAGGACGGACGATAACTATGGCTACACCTTC.

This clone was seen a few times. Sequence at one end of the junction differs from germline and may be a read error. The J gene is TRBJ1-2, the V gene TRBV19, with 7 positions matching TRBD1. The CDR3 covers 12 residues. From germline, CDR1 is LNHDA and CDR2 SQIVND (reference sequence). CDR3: CASSGDSQTTHF. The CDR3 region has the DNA TGTGCCAGTAGTGGGGACAGCCAGACCACTCACTTC.

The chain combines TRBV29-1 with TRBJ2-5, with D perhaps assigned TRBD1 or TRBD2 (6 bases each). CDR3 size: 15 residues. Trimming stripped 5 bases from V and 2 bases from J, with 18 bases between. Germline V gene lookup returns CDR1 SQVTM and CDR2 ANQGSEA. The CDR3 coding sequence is TGCAGCGTTTCTGGGGGGCGAGTCCCGCAAGAGACCCAGTACTTC. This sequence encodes CSVSGGRVPQETQYF.

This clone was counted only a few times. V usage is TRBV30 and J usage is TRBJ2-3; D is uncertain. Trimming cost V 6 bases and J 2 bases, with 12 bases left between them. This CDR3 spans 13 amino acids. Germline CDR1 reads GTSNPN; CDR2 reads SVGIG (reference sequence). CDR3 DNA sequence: TGTGCCTGCACGAGGCAGATCACAGATACGCAGTATTTT. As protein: CACTRQITDTQYF.

CDR3 amino acids: CASSLGQGGNQPQHF. As DNA, the CDR3 is TGCGCCAGCAGCTTGGGACAGGGAGGCAATCAGCCCCAGCATTTT. V is TRBV5-1 and J is TRBJ1-5, with 7 nucleotides matching TRBD1. The germline V gene encodes CDR1 SGHRS and CDR2 YFSETQ. V was clipped by 0 bases and J by 2 bases; unmatched bases: 2. This CDR3 is built from 15 residues.

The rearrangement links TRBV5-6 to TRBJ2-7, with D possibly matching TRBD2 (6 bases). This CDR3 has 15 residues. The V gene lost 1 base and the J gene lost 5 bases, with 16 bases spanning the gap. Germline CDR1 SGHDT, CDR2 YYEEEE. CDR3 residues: CASSLIPSGWNEQYF. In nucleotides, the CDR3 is TGTGCCAGCAGCTTGATACCAAGCGGGTGGAACGAGCAGTACTTC. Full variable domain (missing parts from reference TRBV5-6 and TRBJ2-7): DAGVTQSPTHLIKTRGQQVTLRCSPKSGHDTVSWYQQALGQGPQFIFQYYEEEERQRGNFPDRFSGHQFPNYSSELNVNALLLGDSALYLCASSLIPSGWNEQYFGPGTRLTVT.

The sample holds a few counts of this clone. Here the CDR3 reads CASSSTGGGYSPLHF. The CDR3 DNA follows: TGTGCCAGCAGCTCGACAGGGGGCGGTTATTCACCCCTCCACTTT. This chain links TRBV27 with TRBJ1-6; 10 bases fit TRBD1. Trimming at V came to 6 bases and at J to 8 bases, leaving 7 bases not matched to a gene. CDR1 is MNHEY and CDR2 is SMNVEV in the germline V gene (reference sequence). CDR3 size: 15 residues.

This CDR3 reads CACYGTTNYEQYF. Written as DNA, the CDR3 is TGTGCCTGCTACGGGACAACCAACTACGAGCAGTACTTC. The V gene is TRBV30, the J gene TRBJ2-7; D possibly corresponds to TRBD1 (6 bases). Trimming pared 6 bases from V and 3 bases from J, leaving 15 bases between. Per germline, CDR1 GTSNPN and CDR2 SVGIG (reference sequence). This CDR3 spans 13 amino acids.

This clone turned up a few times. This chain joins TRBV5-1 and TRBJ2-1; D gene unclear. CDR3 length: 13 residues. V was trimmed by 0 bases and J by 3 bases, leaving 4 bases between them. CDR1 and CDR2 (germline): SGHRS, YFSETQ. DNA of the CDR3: TGCGCCAGCAGCTTGGACAGCTACAATGAGCAGTTCTTC. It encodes CASSLDSYNEQFF.

In DNA form, the CDR3 reads TGTGCCTGCCGCAGGGTGCAAAACACTGAAGCTTTCTTT. Its translation: CACRRVQNTEAFF. The chain has TRBV30 and TRBJ1-1, with a weak D call TRBD1 (5 bases). CDR1 is GTSNPN, CDR2 SVGIG, per germline (reference sequence). Trimming shortened V by 6 bases and J by 2 bases, and 13 bases separated the two germline ends. The CDR3 totals 13 residues.

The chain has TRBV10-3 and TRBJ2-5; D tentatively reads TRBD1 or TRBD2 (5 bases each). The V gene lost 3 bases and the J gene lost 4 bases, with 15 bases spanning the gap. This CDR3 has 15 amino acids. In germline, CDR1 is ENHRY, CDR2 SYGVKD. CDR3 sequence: CAISERRGQGETQYF. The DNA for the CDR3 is TGTGCCATCAGTGAAAGGCGCGGGCAGGGAGAGACCCAGTACTTC.

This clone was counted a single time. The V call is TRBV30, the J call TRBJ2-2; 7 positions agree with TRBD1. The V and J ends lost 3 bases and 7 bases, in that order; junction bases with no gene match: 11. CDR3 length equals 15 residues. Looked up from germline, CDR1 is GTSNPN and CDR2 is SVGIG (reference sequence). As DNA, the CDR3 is TGTGCCTGGAGCGAACCGGGACAGTGGGGCGGGGAGCTGTTTTTT. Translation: CAWSEPGQWGGELFF.

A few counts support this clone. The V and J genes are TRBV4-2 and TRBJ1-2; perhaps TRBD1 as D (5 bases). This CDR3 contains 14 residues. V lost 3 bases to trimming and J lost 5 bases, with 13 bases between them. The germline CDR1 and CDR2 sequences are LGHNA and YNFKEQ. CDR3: CASSQLGAFYGYTF. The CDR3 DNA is TGTGCCAGCAGCCAGCTCGGGGCTTTTTATGGCTACACCTTC.

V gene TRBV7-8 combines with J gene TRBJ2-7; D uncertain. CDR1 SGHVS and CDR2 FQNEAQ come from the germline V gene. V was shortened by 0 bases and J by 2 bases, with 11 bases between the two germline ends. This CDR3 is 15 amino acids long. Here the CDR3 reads CASSLAGQRAYEQYF. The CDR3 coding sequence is TGTGCCAGCAGCTTAGCAGGGCAGCGAGCCTACGAGCAGTACTTC.

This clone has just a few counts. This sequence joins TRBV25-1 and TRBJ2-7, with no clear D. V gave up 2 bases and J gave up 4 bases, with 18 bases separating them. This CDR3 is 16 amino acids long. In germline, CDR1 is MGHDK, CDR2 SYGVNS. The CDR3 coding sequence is TGTGCCAGCAGTGAAATTGACGGCCGGAATCGGTACGAGCAGTACTTC. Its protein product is CASSEIDGRNRYEQYF.

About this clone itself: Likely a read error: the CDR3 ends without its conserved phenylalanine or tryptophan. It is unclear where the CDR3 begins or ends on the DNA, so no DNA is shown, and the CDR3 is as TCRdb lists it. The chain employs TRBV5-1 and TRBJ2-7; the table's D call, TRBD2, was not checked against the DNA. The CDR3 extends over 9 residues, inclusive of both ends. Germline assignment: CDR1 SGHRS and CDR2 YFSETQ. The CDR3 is CASSGRRKI.

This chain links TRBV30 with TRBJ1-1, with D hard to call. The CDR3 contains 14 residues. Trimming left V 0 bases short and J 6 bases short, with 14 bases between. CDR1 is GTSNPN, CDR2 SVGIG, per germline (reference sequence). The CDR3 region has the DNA TGTGCCTGGAGTGTACAGCCGGGAAGAGCTGAAGCTTTCTTT. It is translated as CAWSVQPGRAEAFF.

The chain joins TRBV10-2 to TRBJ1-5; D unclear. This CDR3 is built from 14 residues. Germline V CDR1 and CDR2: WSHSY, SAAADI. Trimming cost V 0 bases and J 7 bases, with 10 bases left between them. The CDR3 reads CASSESKVSQPQHF. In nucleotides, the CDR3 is TGCGCCAGCAGTGAGTCGAAAGTCTCCCAGCCCCAGCATTTT.

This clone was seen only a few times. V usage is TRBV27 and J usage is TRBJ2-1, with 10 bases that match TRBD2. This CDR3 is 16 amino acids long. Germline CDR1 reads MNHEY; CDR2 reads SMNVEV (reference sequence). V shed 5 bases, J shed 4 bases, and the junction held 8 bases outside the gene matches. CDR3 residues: CASSPRTSGSYNEQFF. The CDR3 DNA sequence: TGTGCCAGCAGTCCCCGGACTAGCGGCTCTTACAATGAGCAGTTCTTC.

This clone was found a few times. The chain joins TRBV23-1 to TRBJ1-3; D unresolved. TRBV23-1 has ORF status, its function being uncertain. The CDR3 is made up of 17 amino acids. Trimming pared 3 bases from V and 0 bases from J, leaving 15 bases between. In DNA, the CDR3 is TGCGCCAGCAGTCATGAACGGAAACCGTCCTCTGGAAACACCATATATTTT. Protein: CASSHERKPSSGNTIYF.

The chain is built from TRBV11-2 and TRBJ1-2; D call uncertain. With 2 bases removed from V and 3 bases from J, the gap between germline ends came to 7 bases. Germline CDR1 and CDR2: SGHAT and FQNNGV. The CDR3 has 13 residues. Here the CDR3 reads CASSLSTDYGYTF. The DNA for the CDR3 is TGTGCCAGCAGCTTAAGTACAGACTATGGCTACACCTTC.

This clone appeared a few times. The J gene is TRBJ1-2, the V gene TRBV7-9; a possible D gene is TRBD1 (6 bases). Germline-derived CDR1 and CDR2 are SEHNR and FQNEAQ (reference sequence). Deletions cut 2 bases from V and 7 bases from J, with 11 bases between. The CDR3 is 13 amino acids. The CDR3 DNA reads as TGTGCCAGCAGCTTAAAACAGGGACTTGGCTACACCTTC. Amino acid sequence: CASSLKQGLGYTF.

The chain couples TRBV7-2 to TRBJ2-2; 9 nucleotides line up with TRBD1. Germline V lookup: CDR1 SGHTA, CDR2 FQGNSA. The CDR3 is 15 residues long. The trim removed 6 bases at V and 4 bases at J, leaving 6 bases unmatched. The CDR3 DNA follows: TGTGCCAGCAGACGGGACAGGGTGCCCACCGGGGAGCTGTTTTTT. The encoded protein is CASRRDRVPTGELFF.

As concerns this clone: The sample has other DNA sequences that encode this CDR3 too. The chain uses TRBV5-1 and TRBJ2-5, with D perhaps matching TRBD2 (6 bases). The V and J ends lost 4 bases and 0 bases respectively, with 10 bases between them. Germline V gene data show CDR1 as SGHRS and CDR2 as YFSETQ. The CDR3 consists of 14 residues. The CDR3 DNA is TGCGCCAGCAGCCCGGGACTCCACCAAGAGACCCAGTACTTC. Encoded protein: CASSPGLHQETQYF. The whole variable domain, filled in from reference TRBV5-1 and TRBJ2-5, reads KAGVTQTPRYLIKTRGQQVTLSCSPISGHRSVSWYQQTPGQGLQFLFEYFSETQRNKGNFPGRFSGRQFSNSRSEMNVSTLELGDSALYLCASSPGLHQETQYFGPGTRLLVL.